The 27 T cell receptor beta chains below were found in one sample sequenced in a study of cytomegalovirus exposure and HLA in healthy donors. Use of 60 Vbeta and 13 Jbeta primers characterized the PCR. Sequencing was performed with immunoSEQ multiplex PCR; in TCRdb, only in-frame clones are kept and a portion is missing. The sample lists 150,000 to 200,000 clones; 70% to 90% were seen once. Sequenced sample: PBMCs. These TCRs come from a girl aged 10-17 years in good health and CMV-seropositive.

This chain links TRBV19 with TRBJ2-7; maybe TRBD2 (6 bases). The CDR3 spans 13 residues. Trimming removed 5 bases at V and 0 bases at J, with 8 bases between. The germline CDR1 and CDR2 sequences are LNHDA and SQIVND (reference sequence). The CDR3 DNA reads TGTGCCAGTAGTTCGACTAGCTCCTACGAGCAGTACTTC. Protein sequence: CASSSTSSYEQYF.

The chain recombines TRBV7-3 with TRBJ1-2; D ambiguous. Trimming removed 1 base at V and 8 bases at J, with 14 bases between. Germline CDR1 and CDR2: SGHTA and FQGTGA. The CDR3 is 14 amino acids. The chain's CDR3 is CASSLNGPVTGYTF. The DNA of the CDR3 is TGTGCCAGCAGCTTAAATGGCCCAGTAACCGGCTACACCTTC.

The CDR3 DNA reads TGTGCCAGCAGTTCCCTCCGGGCGGGCAGCAATCAGCCCCAGCATTTT. This gives the protein CASSSLRAGSNQPQHF. The rearrangement uses TRBV27 and TRBJ1-5; no definite D call. V was clipped by 4 bases and J by 1 base, with 14 bases between them. This CDR3 region has 16 residues. Per germline, CDR1 MNHEY and CDR2 SMNVEV (reference sequence).

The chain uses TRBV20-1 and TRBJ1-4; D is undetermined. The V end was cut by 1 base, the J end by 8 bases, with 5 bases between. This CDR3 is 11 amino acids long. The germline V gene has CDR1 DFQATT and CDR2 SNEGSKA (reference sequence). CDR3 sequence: CSARGGEKLFF. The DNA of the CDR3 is TGCAGTGCTAGAGGAGGGGAAAAACTGTTTTTT.

CDR3 DNA: TGTGCCAGCAGTTATCGTCCAGATAGCAATCAGCCCCAGCATTTT. Amino acid sequence: CASSYRPDSNQPQHF. The chain has TRBV6-6 and TRBJ1-5; no clear D. Germline V gene lookup returns CDR1 MNHNY and CDR2 SVGAGI (reference sequence). Trimming stripped 3 bases from V and 0 bases from J, with 9 bases between. The CDR3 loop spans 15 amino acids.

The CDR3, as DNA: TGTGCCAGCAGTTTGGGCGGAGCGGGGAAAGAGACCCAGTACTTC. Its protein product is CASSLGGAGKETQYF. This sequence joins TRBV27 and TRBJ2-5, with 7 bases fitting TRBD2. This CDR3 has 15 amino acids. Losses at the gene ends were 3 bases for V and 3 bases for J; bases not matched to a gene: 7. Germline V lookup: CDR1 MNHEY, CDR2 SMNVEV (reference sequence).

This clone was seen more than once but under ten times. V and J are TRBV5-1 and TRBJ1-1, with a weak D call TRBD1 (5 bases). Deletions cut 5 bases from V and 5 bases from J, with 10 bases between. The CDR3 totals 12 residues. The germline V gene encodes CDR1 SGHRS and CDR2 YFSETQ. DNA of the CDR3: TGCGCCAGCAGTATGACAGATACTGAAGCTTTCTTT. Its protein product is CASSMTDTEAFF.

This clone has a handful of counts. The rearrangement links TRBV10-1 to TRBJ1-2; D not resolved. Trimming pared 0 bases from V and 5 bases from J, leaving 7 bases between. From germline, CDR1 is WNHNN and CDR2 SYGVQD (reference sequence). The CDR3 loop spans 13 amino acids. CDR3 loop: CASSESNSYGYTF. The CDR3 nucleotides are TGCGCCAGCAGTGAGTCGAACAGTTATGGCTACACCTTC.

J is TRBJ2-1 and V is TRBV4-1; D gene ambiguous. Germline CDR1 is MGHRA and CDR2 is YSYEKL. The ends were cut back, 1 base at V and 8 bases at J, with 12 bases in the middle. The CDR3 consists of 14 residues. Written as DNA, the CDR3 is TGCGCCAGCAGCCAAGTCCCTCTCGTCGATGAGCAGTTCTTC. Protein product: CASSQVPLVDEQFF.

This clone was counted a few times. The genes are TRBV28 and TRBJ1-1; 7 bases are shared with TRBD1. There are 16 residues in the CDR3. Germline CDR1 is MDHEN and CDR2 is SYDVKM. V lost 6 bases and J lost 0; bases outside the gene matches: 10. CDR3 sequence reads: CASSWDRLGMNTEAFF. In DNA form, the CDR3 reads TGTGCCAGCAGCTGGGACAGATTAGGCATGAACACTGAAGCTTTCTTT. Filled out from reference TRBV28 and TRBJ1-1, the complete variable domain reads DVKVTQSSRYLVKRTGEKVFLECVQDMDHENMFWYRQDPGLGLRLIYFSYDVKMKEKGDIPEGYSVSREKKERFSLILESASTNQTSMYLCASSWDRLGMNTEAFFGQGTRLTVV.

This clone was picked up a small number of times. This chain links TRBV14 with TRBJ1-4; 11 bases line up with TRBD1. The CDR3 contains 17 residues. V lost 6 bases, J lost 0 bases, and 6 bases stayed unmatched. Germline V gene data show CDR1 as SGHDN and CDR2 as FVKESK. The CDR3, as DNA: TGTGCCAGCAGTCGGACAGGGGGCCTCGCAACTAATGAAAAACTGTTTTTT. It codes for CASSRTGGLATNEKLFF.

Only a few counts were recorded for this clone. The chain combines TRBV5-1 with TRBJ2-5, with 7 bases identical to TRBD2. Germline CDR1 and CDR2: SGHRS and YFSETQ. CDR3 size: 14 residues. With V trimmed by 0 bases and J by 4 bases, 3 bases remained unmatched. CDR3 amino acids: CASSLVGGIETQYF. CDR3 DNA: TGCGCCAGCAGCTTGGTCGGGGGGATAGAGACCCAGTACTTC.

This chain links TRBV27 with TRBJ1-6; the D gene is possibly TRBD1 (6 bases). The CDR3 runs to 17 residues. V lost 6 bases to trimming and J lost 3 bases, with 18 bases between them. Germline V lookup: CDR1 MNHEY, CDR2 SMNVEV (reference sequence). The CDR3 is CASSPGPTGRYNSPLHF. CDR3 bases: TGTGCCAGCAGCCCAGGCCCGACAGGCCGCTATAATTCACCCCTCCACTTT.

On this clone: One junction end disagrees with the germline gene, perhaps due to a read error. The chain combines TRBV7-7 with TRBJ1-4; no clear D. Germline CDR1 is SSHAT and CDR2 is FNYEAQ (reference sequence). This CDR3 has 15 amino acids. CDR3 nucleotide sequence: TGTGCTAGCAGCTTAGGGCCAGCGATTACTGAAAAACTGTTTTTT. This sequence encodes CASSLGPAITEKLFF.

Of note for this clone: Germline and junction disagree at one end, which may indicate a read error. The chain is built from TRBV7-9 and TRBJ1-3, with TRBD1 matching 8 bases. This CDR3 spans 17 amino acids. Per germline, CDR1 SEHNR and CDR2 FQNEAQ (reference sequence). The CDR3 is CSSSSLPEQGGRNTIYF. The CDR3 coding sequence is TGTTCCAGCAGCTCACTACCGGAACAGGGGGGTCGAAACACCATATATTTT.

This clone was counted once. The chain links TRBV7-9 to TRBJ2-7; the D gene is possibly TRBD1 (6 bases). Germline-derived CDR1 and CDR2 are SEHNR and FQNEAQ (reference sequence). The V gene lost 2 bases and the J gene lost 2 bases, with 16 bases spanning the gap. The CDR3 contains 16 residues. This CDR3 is CASSLSLSGVAYEQYF. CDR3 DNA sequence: TGTGCCAGCAGCTTAAGCCTGTCAGGGGTTGCCTACGAGCAGTACTTC.

The DNA of the CDR3 is TGCGCCAGCAGCCAAGAGTCCGGAGGCGACACCATATATTTT. Encoded protein: CASSQESGGDTIYF. The V and J genes are TRBV4-1 and TRBJ1-3; D unresolved. CDR1 and CDR2 from the germline V gene are MGHRA and YSYEKL. This CDR3 is 14 amino acids long. The V end was cut by 0 bases, the J end by 8 bases, with 11 bases between.

This CDR3 is CASSRRDTQETQYF. The CDR3 nucleotides are TGTGCCAGCAGTAGACGGGACACCCAAGAGACCCAGTACTTC. The rearrangement joins TRBV27 to TRBJ2-5; perhaps TRBD1 as D (6 bases). This CDR3 spans 14 amino acids. With 5 bases removed from V and 1 base from J, the gap between germline ends came to 11 bases. Germline loops: CDR1 MNHEY, CDR2 SMNVEV (reference sequence).

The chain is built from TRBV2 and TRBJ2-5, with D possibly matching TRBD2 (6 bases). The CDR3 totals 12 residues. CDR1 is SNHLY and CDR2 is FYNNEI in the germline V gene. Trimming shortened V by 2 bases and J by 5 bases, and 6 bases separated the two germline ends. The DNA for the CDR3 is TGTGCCAGCAGTGAACGGGGGGAGACCCAGTACTTC. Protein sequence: CASSERGETQYF.

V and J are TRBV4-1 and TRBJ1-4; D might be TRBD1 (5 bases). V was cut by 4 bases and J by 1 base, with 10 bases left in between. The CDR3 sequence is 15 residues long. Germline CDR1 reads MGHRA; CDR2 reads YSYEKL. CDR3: CASSLLTVTNEKLFF. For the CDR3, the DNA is TGCGCCAGCAGCCTGTTGACAGTAACTAATGAAAAACTGTTTTTT.

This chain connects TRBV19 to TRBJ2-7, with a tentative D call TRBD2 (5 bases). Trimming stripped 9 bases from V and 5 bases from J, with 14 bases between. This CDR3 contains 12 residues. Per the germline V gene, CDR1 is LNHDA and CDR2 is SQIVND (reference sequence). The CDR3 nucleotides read TGTGCCAGGAGAAATTTCGGGAACGAGCAGTACTTC. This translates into CARRNFGNEQYF.

The CDR3 DNA follows: TGTGCCAGCAGCCGCACAATGGGAGACGAGCAGTACTTC. Protein product: CASSRTMGDEQYF. The chain has TRBV7-3 and TRBJ2-7; weak D call: TRBD2 (5 bases). From germline, CDR1 is SGHTA and CDR2 FQGTGA. The CDR3 loop spans 13 amino acids. The V end lost 5 bases, the J end lost 5 bases, and 13 bases lay between the germline ends.

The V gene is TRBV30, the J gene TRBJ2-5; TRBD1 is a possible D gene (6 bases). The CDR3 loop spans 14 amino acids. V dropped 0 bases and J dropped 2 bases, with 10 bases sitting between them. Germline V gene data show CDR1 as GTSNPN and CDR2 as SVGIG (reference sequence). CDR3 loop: CAWSVGRGQETQYF. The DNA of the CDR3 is TGTGCCTGGAGTGTAGGCAGGGGTCAAGAGACCCAGTACTTC.

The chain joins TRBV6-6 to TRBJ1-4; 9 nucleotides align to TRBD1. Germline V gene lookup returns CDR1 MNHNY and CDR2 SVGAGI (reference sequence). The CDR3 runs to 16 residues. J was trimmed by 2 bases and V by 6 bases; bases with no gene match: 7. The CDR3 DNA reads TGTGCCAGCAGCTCCTGGACAGGGGTTACTAATGAAAAACTGTTTTTT. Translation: CASSSWTGVTNEKLFF.

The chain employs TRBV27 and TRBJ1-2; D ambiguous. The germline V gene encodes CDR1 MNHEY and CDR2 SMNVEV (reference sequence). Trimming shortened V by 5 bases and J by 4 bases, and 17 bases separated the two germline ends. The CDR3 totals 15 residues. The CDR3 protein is CASSDGTAVGYGYTF. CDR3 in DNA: TGTGCCAGCAGTGACGGAACAGCCGTAGGCTATGGCTACACCTTC.

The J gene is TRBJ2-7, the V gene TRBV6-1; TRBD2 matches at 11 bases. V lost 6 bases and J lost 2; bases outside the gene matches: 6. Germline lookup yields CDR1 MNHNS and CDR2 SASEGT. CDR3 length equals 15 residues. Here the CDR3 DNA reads TGTGCCAGCAGGAAACTAGCGGGGGATACCTACGAGCAGTACTTC. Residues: CASRKLAGDTYEQYF.

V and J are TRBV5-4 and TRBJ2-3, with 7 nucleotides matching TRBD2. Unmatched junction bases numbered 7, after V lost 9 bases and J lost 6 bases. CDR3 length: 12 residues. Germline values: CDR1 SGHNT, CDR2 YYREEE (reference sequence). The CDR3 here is CAIGEGSDTQYF. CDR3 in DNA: TGTGCCATAGGGGAGGGTTCGGATACGCAGTATTTT.